The next 14 T cell receptor beta chains were all read from a single sample in a study of T cells after posttransplantation cyclophosphamide. The protocol was immunoSEQ multiplex PCR, while the TCRdb copy is restricted to in-frame clones and leaves out a portion. The sample carries roughly 14,000 clones, roughly 84% recorded once. Methotrexate plus calcineurin inhibitor accompanied controls' myeloablative marrow transplants; sampling was 1 year later. Specimen: PBMCs, collected after an allogeneic stem cell transplant with a calcineurin inhibitor and methotrexate. The source is a male patient aged 45-59 years who received an allogeneic stem cell transplant from an unrelated donor, was CMV-positive, and had chronic GVHD only. Some T cells may trace back to the graft donor.

The chain employs TRBV7-9 and TRBJ2-7; D uncertain. The CDR3 is made up of 13 amino acids. Trimming stripped 5 bases from V and 2 bases from J, with 10 bases between. In germline, CDR1 is SEHNR, CDR2 FQNEAQ (reference sequence). This chain's CDR3 is CASSPWQTYEQYF. The CDR3 nucleotides are TGTGCCAGCAGCCCCTGGCAAACCTACGAGCAGTACTTC.

This chain uses TRBV5-1 with TRBJ1-6, with D perhaps TRBD1 (6 bases). V lost 6 bases and J lost 9, with 13 bases in between. There are 13 residues in the CDR3. Looked up from germline, CDR1 is SGHRS and CDR2 is YFSETQ. CDR3 bases: TGCGCCAGCACCCTCGGGGGGCTTTCACCCCTCCACTTT. This sequence encodes CASTLGGLSPLHF.

The gene calls are TRBV13 and TRBJ2-6; maybe TRBD1 (6 bases). CDR1 and CDR2 (germline): PRHDT, FYEKMQ (reference sequence). V lost 5 bases and J lost 0, with 17 bases in between. This CDR3 region has 18 residues. The CDR3 nucleotides are TGTGCCAGCAGCCCTGGGACAACGTCGCGCTCTGGGGCCAACGTCCTGACTTTC. Translation: CASSPGTTSRSGANVLTF.

This clone is medium-sized (0.01 to 0.1%) within its sample. The V call is TRBV7-2, the J call TRBJ2-7; the match to TRBD1 covers 11 bases. Germline CDR1 and CDR2: SGHTA and FQGNSA. The CDR3 runs to 15 residues. V dropped 5 bases and J dropped 7; count of bases not matched to a gene: 10. The CDR3 protein is CASSPRGQGAEEQYF. The CDR3 DNA follows: TGTGCCAGCAGCCCACGTGGACAGGGGGCTGAAGAGCAGTACTTC.

The chain combines TRBV10-1 with TRBJ2-3; maybe TRBD2 (6 bases). Trimming cost V 10 bases and J 0 bases, with 14 bases left between them. The CDR3 is made up of 14 amino acids. In germline, CDR1 is WNHNN, CDR2 SYGVQD (reference sequence). The CDR3 nucleotides read TGCGCCAAAACGGGGGAAACGAGCACAGATACGCAGTATTTT. Its protein product is CAKTGETSTDTQYF.

The chain has TRBV28 and TRBJ2-2; D might be TRBD2 (7 bases). Germline values: CDR1 MDHEN, CDR2 SYDVKM. The CDR3 has 14 amino acids. V dropped 3 bases and J dropped 5 bases, with 10 bases sitting between them. In DNA, the CDR3 is TGTGCCAGCAGTTTGGGAGGGGGGACCGGGGAGCTGTTTTTT. Its translation is CASSLGGGTGELFF. Based on the CDR3 plus reference TRBV28 and TRBJ2-2, the full variable domain is DVKVTQSSRYLVKRTGEKVFLECVQDMDHENMFWYRQDPGLGLRLIYFSYDVKMKEKGDIPEGYSVSREKKERFSLILESASTNQTSMYLCASSLGGGTGELFFGEGSRLTVL.

The chain carries TRBV29-1 and TRBJ2-7; 12 nucleotides agree with TRBD2. With 3 bases clipped from V and 6 bases from J, the junction kept 6 bases outside the gene matches. Germline V gives CDR1 SQVTM, CDR2 ANQGSEA. This CDR3 is 14 amino acids long. The CDR3 DNA reads TGCAGCGTTGATCGTCTAGCGGGAGGGGCCGAGCAGTACTTC. Protein product: CSVDRLAGGAEQYF.

The chain carries TRBV14 and TRBJ2-2; the match to TRBD2 covers 10 bases. This CDR3 region has 17 residues. V gave up 6 bases and J gave up 4 bases; unmatched junction bases: 11. In germline, CDR1 is SGHDN, CDR2 FVKESK. CDR3 protein: CASRPSYSGRATGELFF. CDR3 DNA sequence: TGTGCCAGCAGGCCAAGTTACAGCGGGAGGGCCACCGGGGAGCTGTTTTTT.

J is TRBJ2-5 and V is TRBV7-9, with 7 bases lining up with TRBD2. Germline values: CDR1 SEHNR, CDR2 FQNEAQ (reference sequence). The V and J ends lost 5 bases and 3 bases, in that order; junction bases with no gene match: 3. This CDR3 contains 13 residues. The CDR3 DNA reads as TGTGCCAGCAGCCCCGGACTAGAAGAGACCCAGTACTTC. Protein product: CASSPGLEETQYF.

The V call is TRBV6-1, the J call TRBJ2-3, with D perhaps TRBD2 (6 bases). Trimming took off 5 bases at V and 2 bases at J, with 11 bases between the two ends. There are 14 residues in the CDR3. Germline CDR1 is MNHNS and CDR2 is SASEGT. In DNA, the CDR3 is TGTGCCAGCAGTTATACTAGCTACACAGATACGCAGTATTTT. Translation gives CASSYTSYTDTQYF.

This chain links TRBV7-2 with TRBJ1-1; D gene unclear. CDR3 length: 15 residues. V gave up 3 bases and J gave up 1 base, with 12 bases separating them. In germline, CDR1 is SGHTA, CDR2 FQGNSA. The CDR3 is CASSFRRAGNTEAFF. CDR3 bases: TGTGCCAGCAGCTTTAGGAGGGCAGGGAACACTGAAGCTTTCTTT.

This chain uses TRBV6-5 with TRBJ1-3; maybe TRBD1 (6 bases). CDR1 and CDR2 (germline): MNHEY, SVGAGI. V lost 11 bases to trimming and J lost 1 base, with 9 bases between them. The CDR3 runs to 12 residues. The CDR3 DNA is TGTGCCGCCCAGGGGTCTGGAAACACCATATATTTT. It specifies CAAQGSGNTIYF.

The rearrangement links TRBV6-5 to TRBJ2-1, with unresolved D. The CDR3 runs 13 residues. The germline V gene has CDR1 MNHEY and CDR2 SVGAGI. Trimming left V 6 bases short and J 7 bases short, with 13 bases between. The DNA for the CDR3 is TGTGCCAGCAGCCCCCTTCGCGCAAATGAGCAGTTCTTC. This encodes CASSPLRANEQFF.

The chain carries TRBV6-6 and TRBJ1-5; tentatively, D is TRBD1 (6 bases). The CDR3 sequence is 14 residues long. The germline V and J ends were trimmed by 4 bases and 6 bases, with 13 bases remaining between them. Germline CDR1 reads MNHNY; CDR2 reads SVGAGI (reference sequence). The CDR3 coding sequence is TGTGCCAGCAGTTCTACACAGGGTACTCAGCCCCAGCATTTT. It is translated as CASSSTQGTQPQHF.